The 14 T cell receptor beta chains in this list originate from one sample, sequenced in a study of metastatic and nonmetastatic thyroid tumors. Each patient went into thyroid surgery without having received any treatment. TCRdb re-clonotyped the PCR reads through MiXCR. The sample holds around 31,000 clones, 15% seen once. Sequencing used blood. Source of these receptors: a male donor with papillary thyroid cancer or a benign thyroid nodule (not recorded which). Some clones in this sample may be carry-over from other donors' samples.

This clone has a count of ten or more. The V call is TRBV6-2 or TRBV6-3, the J call TRBJ2-2; 8 nucleotides match TRBD2. V lost 7 bases to trimming and J lost 4 bases; unmatched junction nucleotides: 11. Per germline, CDR1 MNHEY and CDR2 SVGEGT. The CDR3 extends over 16 amino acids. The CDR3 DNA sequence: TGTGCCAGCAAGGGACTAGTAGAGAGGTTCACCGGGGAGCTGTTTTTT. Protein: CASKGLVERFTGELFF.

This clone was seen many times. The rearrangement uses TRBV3-1 and TRBJ2-1; 8 bases map to TRBD1. Germline CDR1 is LGHDT and CDR2 is YNNKEL (reference sequence). V trimming: 1 base; J trimming: 7 bases; junction bases outside the gene matches: 6. The CDR3 consists of 15 residues. The CDR3 loop is CASSQGTGKTNEQFF. CDR3 bases: TGTGCCAGCAGCCAAGGGACAGGGAAAACGAATGAGCAGTTCTTC.

This clone has ten or more counts. This chain joins TRBV6-1 and TRBJ1-1, with TRBD1 matching 7 bases. Germline V CDR1 and CDR2: MNHNS, SASEGT. The CDR3 runs to 12 residues. With 7 bases clipped from V and 7 bases from J, the junction kept 6 bases outside the gene matches. CDR3 in amino acids: CASKRTGVEAFF. CDR3 in DNA: TGTGCCAGCAAGCGCACAGGGGTTGAAGCTTTCTTT.

This clone appeared many times. V and J are TRBV25-1 and TRBJ2-6; a weak D match, TRBD2 (5 bases). Germline loops: CDR1 MGHDK, CDR2 SYGVNS. Trimming pared 2 bases from V and 1 base from J, leaving 6 bases between. This CDR3 is 15 amino acids long. CDR3 coding DNA: TGTGCCAGCAGTGAAAGAGGGTCTGGGGCCAACGTCCTGACTTTC. Protein: CASSERGSGANVLTF.

This clone came up many times. The rearrangement uses TRBV12-3 or TRBV12-4 and TRBJ2-3, with D uncertain. The V and J ends lost 5 bases and 3 bases respectively, with 12 bases between them. The CDR3 has 14 residues. The CDR3 DNA reads TGTGCCAGCAGTACGAGTACCCAAACAGATACGCAGTATTTT. As protein: CASSTSTQTDTQYF.

This clone was observed many times. This chain links TRBV9 with TRBJ2-7; D could derive from TRBD1 or TRBD2 (6 bases each). The CDR3 is 15 amino acids. Trimming took 2 bases from V and 0 from J, leaving 12 bases between them. Germline V gene data show CDR1 as SGDLS and CDR2 as YYNGEE. The CDR3 sequence is CASSVAGGSSYEQYF. DNA for the CDR3: TGTGCCAGCAGCGTGGCCGGGGGCAGCTCCTACGAGCAGTACTTC. The full variable domain, rest sourced from reference TRBV9 and TRBJ2-7, is DSGVTQTPKHLITATGQRVTLRCSPRSGDLSVYWYQQSLDQGLQFLIQYYNGEERAKGNILERFSAQQFPDLHSELNLSSLELGDSALYFCASSVAGGSSYEQYFGPGTRLTVT.

By sample share, this clone is medium-sized (0.01 to 0.1%). The V gene is TRBV12-3 or TRBV12-4, the J gene TRBJ2-6; 9 bases fit TRBD1. The junction had 5 bases not matched to a gene; V was cut back by 6 bases and J by 2 bases. The CDR3 has 16 amino acids. CDR3 loop: CASSPRTGAGANVLTF. CDR3 nucleotide sequence: TGTGCCAGCAGCCCTAGGACAGGGGCTGGGGCCAACGTCCTGACTTTC.

This clone has a count of ten or more. The chain combines TRBV5-1 with TRBJ1-2; 12 nucleotides match TRBD1. The germline V gene has CDR1 SGHRS and CDR2 YFSETQ. J was trimmed by 8 bases and V by 4 bases; bases with no gene match: 12. This CDR3 contains 16 residues. The CDR3 sequence is CASSATPGQGALGYTF. The CDR3 DNA reads as TGCGCCAGCAGCGCAACACCGGGACAGGGGGCTTTGGGCTACACCTTC.

This clone showed up many times. This rearrangement joins TRBV19 to TRBJ2-1; unclear D gene. This CDR3 region has 14 residues. With 3 bases removed from V and 7 bases from J, the gap between germline ends came to 13 bases. Germline-derived CDR1 and CDR2 are LNHDA and SQIVND (reference sequence). CDR3 nucleotides: TGTGCCAGTAGTATTAGTTTCGTCATGAATGAGCAGTTCTTC. Translation: CASSISFVMNEQFF. The whole variable domain, filled in from reference TRBV19 and TRBJ2-1, reads DGGITQSPKYLFRKEGQNVTLSCEQNLNHDAMYWYRQDPGQGLRLIYYSQIVNDFQKGDIAEGYSVSREKKESFPLTVTSAQKNPTAFYLCASSISFVMNEQFFGPGTRLTVL.

This clone was recorded at least ten times. V gene TRBV6-1 combines with J gene TRBJ2-7; 8 nucleotides line up with TRBD2. CDR1 and CDR2 from the germline V gene are MNHNS and SASEGT. The junction had 8 bases not matched to a gene; V was cut back by 5 bases and J by 2 bases. The CDR3 has 15 residues. In nucleotides, the CDR3 is TGTGCCAGCAGTAGACTAACGGGAGGGACCTACGAGCAGTACTTC. It translates to CASSRLTGGTYEQYF.

This clone was observed many times. This chain connects TRBV2 to TRBJ2-7; 9 bases map to TRBD1. CDR1 SNHLY and CDR2 FYNNEI come from the germline V gene. CDR3 size: 14 residues. V lost 10 bases, J lost 2 bases, and 9 bases stayed unmatched. Written as DNA, the CDR3 is TGTGCCATAAAACTCCGGACAGGGGCCTACGAGCAGTACTTC. Its translation is CAIKLRTGAYEQYF.

As for this clone: The same CDR3 is also encoded by other DNA sequences in this sample. This chain links TRBV5-6 with TRBJ2-3; weak D call: TRBD1 (7 bases). This CDR3 region has 13 residues. V lost 4 bases and J lost 7, with 13 bases in between. Germline V gene data show CDR1 as SGHDT and CDR2 as YYEEEE. CDR3 region: CASSPSGGHTQYF. The CDR3 DNA reads TGTGCCAGCAGCCCTTCAGGGGGGCATACGCAGTATTTT.

This clone was counted at least ten times. The chain recombines TRBV2 with TRBJ1-6; perhaps TRBD1 as D (6 bases). The CDR3 has 15 residues. The germline gives CDR1 SNHLY, CDR2 FYNNEI. The V end lost 6 bases, the J end lost 9 bases, and 18 bases lay between the germline ends. The DNA of the CDR3 is TGTGCCAGCAGCGGTGGCTCAAGGGGGACTTCACCCCTCCACTTT. It translates to CASSGGSRGTSPLHF.

There are many counts of this clone. The chain joins TRBV27 to TRBJ2-1; TRBD2 agrees at 13 bases. J lost 10 bases, V lost 4 bases, and 16 bases had no gene match. Germline V gene data show CDR1 as MNHEY and CDR2 as SMNVEV (reference sequence). The CDR3 loop spans 18 amino acids. The CDR3 sequence is CASSSGLAGVKKGEEQFF. The CDR3 DNA reads as TGTGCCAGCAGTTCCGGACTAGCGGGAGTTAAGAAGGGCGAGGAGCAGTTCTTC.